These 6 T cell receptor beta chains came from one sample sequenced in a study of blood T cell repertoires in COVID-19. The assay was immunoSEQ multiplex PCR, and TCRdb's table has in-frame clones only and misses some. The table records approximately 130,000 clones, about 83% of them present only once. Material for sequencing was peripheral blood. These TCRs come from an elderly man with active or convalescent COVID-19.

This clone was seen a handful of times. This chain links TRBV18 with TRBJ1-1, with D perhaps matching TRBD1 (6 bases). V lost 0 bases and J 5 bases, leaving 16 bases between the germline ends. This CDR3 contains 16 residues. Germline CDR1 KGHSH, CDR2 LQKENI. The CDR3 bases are TGTGCCAGCTCACCACCGGGGGACACCAGAGGGACTGAAGCTTTCTTT. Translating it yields CASSPPGDTRGTEAFF.

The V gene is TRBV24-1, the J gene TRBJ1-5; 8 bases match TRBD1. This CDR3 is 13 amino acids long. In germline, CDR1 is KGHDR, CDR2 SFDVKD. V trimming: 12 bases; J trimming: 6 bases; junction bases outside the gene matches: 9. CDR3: CAHHTDRGQPQHF. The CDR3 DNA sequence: TGTGCCCACCATACCGACAGGGGTCAGCCCCAGCATTTT.

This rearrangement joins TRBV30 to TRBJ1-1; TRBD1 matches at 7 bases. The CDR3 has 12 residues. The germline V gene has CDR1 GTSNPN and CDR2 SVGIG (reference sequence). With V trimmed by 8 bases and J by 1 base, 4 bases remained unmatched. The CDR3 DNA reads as TGTGCCACCCGGACAGGGAACACTGAAGCTTTCTTT. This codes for CATRTGNTEAFF.

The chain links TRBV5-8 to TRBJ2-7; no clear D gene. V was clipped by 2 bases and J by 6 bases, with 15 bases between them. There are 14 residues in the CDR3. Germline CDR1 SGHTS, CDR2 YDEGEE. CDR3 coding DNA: TGTGCCAGCAGCTTCTCCCTATGGGCCGGCGAGCAGTACTTC. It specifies CASSFSLWAGEQYF.

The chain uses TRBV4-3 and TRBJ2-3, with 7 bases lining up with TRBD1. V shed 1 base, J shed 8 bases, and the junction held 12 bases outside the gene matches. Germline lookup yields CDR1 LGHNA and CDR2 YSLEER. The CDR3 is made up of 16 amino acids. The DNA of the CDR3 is TGCGCCAGCAGCCAAGTTTCTGGACAGGTGAGGGGTACGCAGTATTTT. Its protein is CASSQVSGQVRGTQYF.

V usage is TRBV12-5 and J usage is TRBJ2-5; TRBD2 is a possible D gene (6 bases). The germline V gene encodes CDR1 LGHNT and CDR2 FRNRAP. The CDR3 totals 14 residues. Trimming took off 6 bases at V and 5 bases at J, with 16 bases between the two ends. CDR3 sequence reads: CASGPMGLTETQYF. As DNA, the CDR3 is TGTGCTAGTGGACCAATGGGACTTACGGAGACCCAGTACTTC. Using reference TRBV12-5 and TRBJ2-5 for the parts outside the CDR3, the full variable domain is DARVTQTPRHKVTEMGQEVTMRCQPILGHNTVFWYRQTMMQGLELLAYFRNRAPLDDSGMPKDRFSAEMPDATLATLKIQPSEPRDSAVYFCASGPMGLTETQYFGPGTRLLVL.